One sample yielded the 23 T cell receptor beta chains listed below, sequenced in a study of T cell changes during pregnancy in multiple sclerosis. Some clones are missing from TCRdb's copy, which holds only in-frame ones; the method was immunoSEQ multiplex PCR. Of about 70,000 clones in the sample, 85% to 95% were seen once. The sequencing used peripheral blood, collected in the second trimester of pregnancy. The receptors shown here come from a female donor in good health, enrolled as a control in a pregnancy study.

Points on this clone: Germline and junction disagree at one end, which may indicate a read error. The CDR3 DNA reads TGCAGTGTTAGAAGGGGCAAAGCTTTCTTT. Its protein product is CSVRRGKAFF. V is TRBV20-1 and J is TRBJ1-1; D might be TRBD1 (5 bases). The CDR3 length is 10 residues. Germline values: CDR1 DFQATT, CDR2 SNEGSKA (reference sequence).

The CDR3 region is CASRQDRVGTGELFF. CDR3 coding DNA: TGTGCCTCCCGGCAAGACAGGGTCGGCACCGGGGAGCTGTTTTTT. This chain uses TRBV30 with TRBJ2-2; 7 bases line up with TRBD1. Trimming at V came to 7 bases and at J to 4 bases, leaving 12 bases not matched to a gene. CDR3 length: 15 amino acids. Looked up from germline, CDR1 is GTSNPN and CDR2 is SVGIG (reference sequence).

CDR3 sequence: CASGLLTSGSTDTQYF. The CDR3 DNA follows: TGTGCTAGTGGTTTGTTAACCTCCGGGAGCACAGATACGCAGTATTTT. The genes are TRBV12-5 and TRBJ2-3; D remains ambiguous. The CDR3 totals 16 residues. Trimming cost V 2 bases and J 0 bases, with 12 bases left between them. The V gene's germline CDR1 is LGHNT and CDR2 FRNRAP.

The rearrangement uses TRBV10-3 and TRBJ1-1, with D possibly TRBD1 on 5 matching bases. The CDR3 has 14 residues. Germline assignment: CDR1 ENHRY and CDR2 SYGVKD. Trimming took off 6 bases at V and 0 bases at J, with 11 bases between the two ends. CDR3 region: CAIRREGLNTEAFF. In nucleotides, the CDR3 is TGTGCCATCAGAAGGGAGGGGTTGAACACTGAAGCTTTCTTT.

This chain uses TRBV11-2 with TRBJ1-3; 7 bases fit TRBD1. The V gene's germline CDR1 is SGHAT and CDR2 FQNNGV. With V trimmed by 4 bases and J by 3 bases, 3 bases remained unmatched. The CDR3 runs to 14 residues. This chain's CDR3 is CASSSGQVGNTIYF. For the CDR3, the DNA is TGTGCCAGCAGCTCCGGACAGGTTGGAAACACCATATATTTT. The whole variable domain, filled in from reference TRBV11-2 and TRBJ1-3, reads EAGVAQSPRYKIIEKRQSVAFWCNPISGHATLYWYQQILGQGPKLLIQFQNNGVVDDSQLPKDRFSAERLKGVDSTLKIQPAKLEDSAVYLCASSSGQVGNTIYFGEGSWLTVV.

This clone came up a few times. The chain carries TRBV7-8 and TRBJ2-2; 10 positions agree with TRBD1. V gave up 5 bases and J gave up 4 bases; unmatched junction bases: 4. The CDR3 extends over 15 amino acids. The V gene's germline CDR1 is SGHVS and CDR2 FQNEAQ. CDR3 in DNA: TGTGCCAGCAGCCGGGACAGGGGTTTCACCGGGGAGCTGTTTTTT. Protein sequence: CASSRDRGFTGELFF.

The CDR3 sequence: CASSPPGGLGGYTF. CDR3 DNA sequence: TGTGCCAGCAGCCCGCCGGGGGGACTCGGTGGCTACACCTTC. This chain joins TRBV5-6 and TRBJ1-2, with D possibly being TRBD1 (5 bases). Germline V gene data show CDR1 as SGHDT and CDR2 as YYEEEE. The V and J ends lost 4 bases and 7 bases respectively, with 17 bases between them. This CDR3 is built from 14 residues.

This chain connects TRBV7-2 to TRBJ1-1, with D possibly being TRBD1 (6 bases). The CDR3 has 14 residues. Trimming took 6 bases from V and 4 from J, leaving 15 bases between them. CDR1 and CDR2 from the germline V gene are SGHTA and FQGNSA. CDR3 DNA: TGTGCCAGCAGTATAGGGGGGGTTGGCACTGAAGCTTTCTTT. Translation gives CASSIGGVGTEAFF.

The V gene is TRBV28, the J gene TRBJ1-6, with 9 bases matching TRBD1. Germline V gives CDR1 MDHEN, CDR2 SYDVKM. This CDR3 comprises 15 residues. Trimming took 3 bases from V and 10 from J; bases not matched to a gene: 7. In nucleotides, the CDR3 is TGTGCCAGCAGTTTCCTACAGGGGGCTAGGTCACCCCTCCACTTT. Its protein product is CASSFLQGARSPLHF.

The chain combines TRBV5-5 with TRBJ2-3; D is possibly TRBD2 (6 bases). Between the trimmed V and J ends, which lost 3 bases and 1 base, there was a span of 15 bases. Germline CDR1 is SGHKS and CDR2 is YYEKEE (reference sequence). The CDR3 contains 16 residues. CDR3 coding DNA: TGTGCCAGCAGCTCCGCGGTGGGGGGTGGCACAGATACGCAGTATTTT. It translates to CASSSAVGGGTDTQYF.

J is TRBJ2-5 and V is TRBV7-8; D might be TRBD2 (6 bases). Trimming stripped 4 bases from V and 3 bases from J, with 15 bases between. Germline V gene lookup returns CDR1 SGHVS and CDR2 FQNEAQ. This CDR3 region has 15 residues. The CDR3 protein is CASSSAGGMEETQYF. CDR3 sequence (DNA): TGTGCCAGCAGCTCCGCTGGGGGGATGGAAGAGACCCAGTACTTC.

This chain's CDR3 is CASSRDGGNGYTF. CDR3 DNA sequence: TGTGCCAGCAGCCGGGACGGGGGGAATGGCTACACCTTC. V usage is TRBV7-9 and J usage is TRBJ1-2; a weak D match, TRBD1 (5 bases). The CDR3 spans 13 residues. Germline V gene sequence: CDR1 SEHNR, CDR2 FQNEAQ (reference sequence). Trimming left V 5 bases short and J 6 bases short, with 13 bases between.

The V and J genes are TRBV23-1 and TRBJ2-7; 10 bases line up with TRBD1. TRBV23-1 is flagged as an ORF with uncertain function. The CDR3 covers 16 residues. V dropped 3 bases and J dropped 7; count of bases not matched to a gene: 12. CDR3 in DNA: TGCGCCAGCAGTCAGTCACGGGACAGGGGTTTGAGGGAGCAGTACTTC. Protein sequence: CASSQSRDRGLREQYF.

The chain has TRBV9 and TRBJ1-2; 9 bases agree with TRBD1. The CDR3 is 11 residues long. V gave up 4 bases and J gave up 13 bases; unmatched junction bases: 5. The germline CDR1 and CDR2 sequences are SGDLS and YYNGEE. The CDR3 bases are TGTGCCAGCAGCTCCCGACAGGGGGTCACCTTC. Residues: CASSSRQGVTF.

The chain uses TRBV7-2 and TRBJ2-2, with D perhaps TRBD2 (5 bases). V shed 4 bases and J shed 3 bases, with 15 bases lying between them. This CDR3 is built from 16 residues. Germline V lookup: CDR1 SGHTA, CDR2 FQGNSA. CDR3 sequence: CASSSPLRVYTGELFF. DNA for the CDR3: TGTGCCAGCAGCTCTCCATTGCGGGTATACACCGGGGAGCTGTTTTTT.

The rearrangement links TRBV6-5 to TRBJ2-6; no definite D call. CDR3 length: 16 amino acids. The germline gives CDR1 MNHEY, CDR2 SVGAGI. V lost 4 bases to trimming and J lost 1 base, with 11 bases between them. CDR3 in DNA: TGTGCCAGCAGTTGGGCCCTCCCATCTGGGGCCAACGTCCTGACTTTC. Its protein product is CASSWALPSGANVLTF.

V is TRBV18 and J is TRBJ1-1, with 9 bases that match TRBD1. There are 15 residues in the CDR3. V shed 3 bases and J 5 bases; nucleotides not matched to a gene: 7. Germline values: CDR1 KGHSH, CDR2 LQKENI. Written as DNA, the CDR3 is TGTGCCAGCTCACCCCGGGACAGGGTCGGGACTGAAGCTTTCTTT. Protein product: CASSPRDRVGTEAFF.

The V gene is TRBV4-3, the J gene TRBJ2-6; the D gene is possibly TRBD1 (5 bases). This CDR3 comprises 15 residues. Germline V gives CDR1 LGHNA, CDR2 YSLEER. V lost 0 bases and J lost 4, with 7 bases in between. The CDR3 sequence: CASSQDGAGANVLTF. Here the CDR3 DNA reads TGCGCCAGCAGCCAAGATGGGGCCGGGGCCAACGTCCTGACTTTC.

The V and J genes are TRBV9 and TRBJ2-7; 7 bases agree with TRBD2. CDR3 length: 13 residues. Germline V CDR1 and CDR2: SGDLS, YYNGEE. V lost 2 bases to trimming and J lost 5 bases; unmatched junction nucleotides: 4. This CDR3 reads CASSVGGEDEQYF. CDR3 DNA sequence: TGTGCCAGCAGCGTGGGAGGGGAGGACGAGCAGTACTTC.

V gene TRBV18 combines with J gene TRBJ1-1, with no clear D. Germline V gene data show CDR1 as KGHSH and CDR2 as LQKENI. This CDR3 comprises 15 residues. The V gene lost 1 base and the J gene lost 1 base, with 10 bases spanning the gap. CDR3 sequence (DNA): TGTGCCAGCTCACCACTCGGCAGGTCGAACACTGAAGCTTTCTTT. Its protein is CASSPLGRSNTEAFF.

CDR3 DNA sequence: TGTGCCAGCAGCCTCCAGCGGGGGGGCAACAATGAGCAGTTCTTC. Translated, it gives CASSLQRGGNNEQFF. The genes are TRBV7-3 and TRBJ2-1; TRBD2 aligns across 10 bases. Per germline, CDR1 SGHTA and CDR2 FQGTGA. CDR3 length: 15 amino acids. The V gene end was trimmed by 5 bases and the J gene end by 5 bases; junction bases not matched to a gene: 6.

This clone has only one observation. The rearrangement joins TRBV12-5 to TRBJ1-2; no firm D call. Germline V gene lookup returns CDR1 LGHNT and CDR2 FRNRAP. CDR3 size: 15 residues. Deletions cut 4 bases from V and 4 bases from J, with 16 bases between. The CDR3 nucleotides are TGTGCTAGTGGTTCAGAGGGTTATATAGCCTATGGCTACACCTTC. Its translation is CASGSEGYIAYGYTF.

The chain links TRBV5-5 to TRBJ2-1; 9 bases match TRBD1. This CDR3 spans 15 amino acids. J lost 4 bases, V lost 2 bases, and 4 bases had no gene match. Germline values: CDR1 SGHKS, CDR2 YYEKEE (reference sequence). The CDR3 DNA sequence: TGTGCCAGCAGCTTCTCGGGACAGGGATACAATGAGCAGTTCTTC. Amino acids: CASSFSGQGYNEQFF.